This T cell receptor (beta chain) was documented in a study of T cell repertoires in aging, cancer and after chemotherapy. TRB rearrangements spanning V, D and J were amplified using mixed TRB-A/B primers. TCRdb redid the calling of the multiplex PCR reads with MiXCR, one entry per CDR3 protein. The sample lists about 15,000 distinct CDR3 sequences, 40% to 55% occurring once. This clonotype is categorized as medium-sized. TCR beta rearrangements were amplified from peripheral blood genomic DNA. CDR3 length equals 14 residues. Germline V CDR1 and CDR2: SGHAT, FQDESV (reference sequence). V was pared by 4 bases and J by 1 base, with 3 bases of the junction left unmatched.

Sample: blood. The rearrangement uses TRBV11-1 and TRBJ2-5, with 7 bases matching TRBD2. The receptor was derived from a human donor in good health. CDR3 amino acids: CASSSGGGQETQYF. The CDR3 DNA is TGTGCCAGCAGCTCTGGCGGGGGCCAAGAGACCCAGTACTTC.